Reported below is one TCR beta chain. The CDR3 has 18 amino acids. Germline CDR1 is SGHVS and CDR2 is FNYEAQ. The data derive from a study of human CD8 memory T cell subsets. Negative magnetic separation enriched total CD8+ T cells. The authors obtained RNA from duplicate vials, each holding roughly 140,000 sorted CD8+ T cells, for every subset. Preparation of the TCR beta libraries relied on UMI-labeled 5' RACE. Per the authors' pipeline: Whichever TCR beta library was examined, it held between roughly 2,800 and 20,000 functional CDR3 beta clonotypes. TCRdb re-analyzed the 5' RACE reads; it lists each CDR3 protein once, without DNA. For this entry, the V and J calls and clone size follow TCRdb and not the study's own pipeline. The sample spans several thousand distinct CDR3 sequences; the ten largest clones claim around 22%.

The sequencing sample was made of CD8+ T cells from PBMCs. The receptor's source is a human donor in good health. The chain joins TRBV7-6 to TRBJ2-3; checking the TCRdb D call of TRBD2 is not possible without DNA. This chain's CDR3 is CASSLLKGLAGVADTQYF.